This T cell receptor beta chain stems from a study of blood T cell repertoires in COVID-19. As for the study in general: Recovered status applied to Cohort 3 donors who had two consecutive negative PCRs. It also applied to those with clearance or with symptom resolution.

The CDR3 loop spans 13 amino acids. Deletions cut 5 bases from V and 2 bases from J, with 9 bases between. Germline V lookup: CDR1 MDHEN, CDR2 SYDVKM. Clones were read by immunoSEQ multiplex PCR, and TCRdb kept only the in-frame ones, dropping some. The sample contains some 180,000 clones, about 88% of which appear only once. The receptor was isolated from a woman between 35 and 50 years old in a cohort exposed to, infected with or recovered from COVID-19 (not recorded which). The sequenced sample was PBMCs or T cells enriched from blood (not recorded which). V usage is TRBV28 and J usage is TRBJ1-2; no firm D call. CDR3 DNA: TGTGCCAGCAGTCCGCTAGGAAACTATGGCTACACCTTC. Translated, it gives CASSPLGNYGYTF.